In its sample, the clone carrying this T cell receptor beta chain was seen a few times. Its antigen is as yet unknown. The entry originates in a study of Ad26.COV2.S vaccination and SARS-CoV-2 variants. Study information: The study gave Ad26.COV2.S intramuscularly, once or twice 56 days apart. Study-level points and caveats: Higher spike-specific TCR breadth was found in vaccine recipients than in placebo recipients.

V lost 10 bases, J lost 6 bases, and 18 bases lay in between. This CDR3 has 13 residues. Per the germline V gene, CDR1 is SNHLY and CDR2 is FYNNEI. Repertoires were generated with immunoSEQ multiplex PCR, while TCRdb's copy carries only in-frame clones and drops some. The sample lists about 480,000 clones; approximately 88% were seen once. Treatment noted: about 20 received Ad26.COV2.S at low or high dose, single or two shots; 5 received placebo; per-sample allocation not given. Day 63 after the first vaccine or placebo injection was the time point for sampling. The chain has TRBV2 and TRBJ1-1, with a possible D match to TRBD1 (5 bases). The clonotype comes from a person aged 18 to 59 who received the Ad26.COV2.S COVID-19 vaccine or a placebo. The specimen comprised peripheral blood, sampled in a trial of Ad26.COV2.S vaccine versus placebo. The CDR3 loop is CATGRDGLAEAFF. CDR3 sequence (DNA): TGTGCCACCGGTAGGGACGGACTCGCTGAAGCTTTCTTT.